The 29 T cell receptor beta chains given below trace back to one sample, sequenced in a study of T cell repertoires in cytomegalovirus infection. These receptors' antigens are unknown. MiXCR, applied by TCRdb to the reads, yields one record per CDR3 protein. The sample yields around 85,000 distinct CDR3 sequences, about 44% seen once. The sample was CD8+ T cells from cultured PBMCs, taken from culture after CMV antigen stimulation. Every receptor here comes from a human donor in good health (CMV status not recorded). Some clones in this sample may be carry-over from other donors' samples.

The sample holds many counts of this clonotype. The V gene is TRBV7-2, the J gene TRBJ2-3; D remains ambiguous. V was shortened by 4 bases and J by 2 bases, with 1 base between the two germline ends. Germline V gene sequence: CDR1 SGHTA, CDR2 FQGNSA. This CDR3 contains 11 residues. The CDR3 DNA sequence: TGTGCCAGCAGCTACACAGATACGCAGTATTTT. Protein sequence: CASSYTDTQYF.

This clonotype was detected ten times or more. The DNA for the CDR3 is TGTGCCAGCAGCTTACTCCCAGGACAGGGGCGCGAGCAGTACTTC. Its translation: CASSLLPGQGREQYF. The V gene is TRBV7-9, the J gene TRBJ2-7, with 9 bases matching TRBD1. Looked up from germline, CDR1 is SEHNR and CDR2 is FQNEAQ (reference sequence). The junction had 8 bases not matched to a gene; V was cut back by 2 bases and J by 6 bases. The CDR3 length is 15 residues.

This clonotype was detected only a few times. This rearrangement joins TRBV7-8 to TRBJ2-5; D call uncertain. V was shortened by 2 bases and J by 1 base, with 14 bases between the two germline ends. CDR1 and CDR2 (germline): SGHVS, FQNEAQ. The CDR3 loop spans 16 amino acids. CDR3 region: CASSLSARQTQETQYF. CDR3 bases: TGTGCCAGCAGCTTATCAGCACGCCAAACCCAAGAGACCCAGTACTTC.

This sequence joins TRBV19 and TRBJ2-2, with D tentatively TRBD1 (6 bases). The CDR3 extends over 13 amino acids. The V gene lost 6 bases and the J gene lost 2 bases, with 7 bases spanning the gap. Germline V gene sequence: CDR1 LNHDA, CDR2 SQIVND (reference sequence). CDR3 DNA: TGTGCCAGTAGGGGGGCCAACACCGGGGAGCTGTTTTTT. Translation gives CASRGANTGELFF.

For the CDR3, the DNA is TGTGCCAGCAGCGTAGAAGTGGGACGCAATACTGAAGCTTTCTTT. Translation: CASSVEVGRNTEAFF. V and J are TRBV9 and TRBJ1-1, with TRBD1 as a possible D gene (5 bases). Germline loops: CDR1 SGDLS, CDR2 YYNGEE. Between the trimmed V and J ends, which lost 0 bases and 5 bases, there was a span of 14 bases. The CDR3 consists of 15 residues.

This clonotype was seen a handful of times. This sequence joins TRBV7-8 and TRBJ2-5; 12 nucleotides align to TRBD2. The ends lost 5 bases at V and 3 bases at J; junction bases unmatched: 13. Germline values: CDR1 SGHVS, CDR2 FQNEAQ. CDR3 length: 18 amino acids. CDR3 region: CASSIPFPRLAGEETQYF. DNA for the CDR3: TGTGCCAGCAGCATACCTTTCCCCCGACTAGCGGGAGAAGAGACCCAGTACTTC.

V is TRBV4-2 and J is TRBJ2-7, with D perhaps matching TRBD1 or TRBD2 (6 bases each). CDR3 length: 15 amino acids. Trimming took off 4 bases at V and 1 base at J, with 14 bases between the two ends. Germline values: CDR1 LGHNA, CDR2 YNFKEQ. The CDR3 DNA reads TGTGCCAGCAGCCCCGGAAGGGGGGCTTCCTACGAGCAGTACTTC. It yields the protein CASSPGRGASYEQYF.

V and J are TRBV27 and TRBJ2-7; 9 bases line up with TRBD1. After removal of 0 bases from V and 4 bases from J, the junction contained 7 bases not matched to a gene. Per the germline V gene, CDR1 is MNHEY and CDR2 is SMNVEV (reference sequence). The CDR3 runs 16 residues. The CDR3 sequence: CASSLSGTGRLYEQYF. The CDR3 DNA sequence: TGTGCCAGCAGTTTATCGGGGACAGGGAGACTTTACGAGCAGTACTTC.

The sample holds a few counts of this clonotype. The V call is TRBV27, the J call TRBJ2-5; possibly TRBD2 for D (6 bases). CDR1 is MNHEY, CDR2 SMNVEV, per germline (reference sequence). Trimming removed 3 bases at V and 5 bases at J, with 10 bases between. This CDR3 is 13 amino acids long. Written as DNA, the CDR3 is TGTGCCAGCAGTTTTGACAGCGGGGAGACCCAGTACTTC. This gives the protein CASSFDSGETQYF.

This clonotype showed up just a few times. The chain carries TRBV7-9 and TRBJ2-1; D is possibly TRBD1 (8 bases). The V gene's germline CDR1 is SEHNR and CDR2 FQNEAQ (reference sequence). The V end lost 11 bases, the J end lost 7 bases, and 18 bases lay between the germline ends. The CDR3 spans 13 residues. The CDR3 is CAVNRGGTNEQFF. The CDR3 DNA is TGTGCCGTAAACAGGGGGGGGACGAATGAGCAGTTCTTC.

The V and J genes are TRBV6-1 and TRBJ2-7; D perhaps matches TRBD1 (5 bases). Per the germline V gene, CDR1 is MNHNS and CDR2 is SASEGT. CDR3 length: 15 residues. Trimming shortened V by 0 bases and J by 3 bases, and 12 bases separated the two germline ends. CDR3 bases: TGTGCCAGCAGTGAAGCGGATACAGGATTCTACGAGCAGTACTTC. Translation: CASSEADTGFYEQYF.

V is TRBV11-2 and J is TRBJ2-1; D is unclear. The V and J ends lost 5 bases and 6 bases respectively, with 5 bases between them. Germline loops: CDR1 SGHAT, CDR2 FQNNGV. The CDR3 covers 11 residues. The CDR3 DNA reads as TGTGCCAGCAGCCGTTTCAATGAGCAGTTCTTC. The encoded protein is CASSRFNEQFF.

The chain combines TRBV27 with TRBJ1-5, with TRBD1 matching 7 bases. The CDR3 extends over 14 amino acids. The germline CDR1 and CDR2 sequences are MNHEY and SMNVEV (reference sequence). V gave up 9 bases and J gave up 4 bases; unmatched junction bases: 9. CDR3 residues: CASSQGVPNQPQHF. The DNA for the CDR3 is TGTGCCAGTTCCCAGGGGGTTCCTAATCAGCCCCAGCATTTT.

The rearrangement links TRBV5-6 to TRBJ1-5; 7 bases match TRBD1. The CDR3 totals 14 residues. Trimming took 4 bases from V and 5 from J; bases not matched to a gene: 6. Germline CDR1 and CDR2: SGHDT and YYEEEE. CDR3 sequence (DNA): TGTGCCAGCAGCCAGACAGGGTCAGATCAGCCCCAGCATTTT. It encodes CASSQTGSDQPQHF.

On this clonotype: Sequence at one end of the junction differs from germline and may be a read error. The chain carries TRBV4-1 and TRBJ1-4; TRBD1 matches at 7 bases. This CDR3 spans 15 amino acids. Germline V CDR1 and CDR2: MGHRA, YSYEKL. CDR3 sequence (DNA): TGCGCAAGCAGCCGGGACAGAGCAACTAATGAAAAACTGTTTTTT. Amino acid sequence: CASSRDRATNEKLFF.

The count of this clonotype is one. The rearrangement uses TRBV2 and TRBJ1-1; D is ambiguous. The CDR3 has 16 amino acids. Germline V gene sequence: CDR1 SNHLY, CDR2 FYNNEI. V shed 6 bases and J shed 4 bases, with 21 bases lying between them. CDR3 amino acids: CASRVNFVSPGTEAFF. CDR3 DNA: TGTGCCAGCAGGGTCAACTTTGTGTCACCCGGCACTGAAGCTTTCTTT.

The CDR3 sequence: CASSLEQRGGGTDTQYF. The CDR3 region has the DNA TGTGCCAGCAGCTTAGAGCAGCGGGGGGGAGGCACAGATACGCAGTATTTT. This chain uses TRBV5-4 with TRBJ2-3; 10 bases agree with TRBD2. The CDR3 is 17 amino acids. The V gene's germline CDR1 is SGHNT and CDR2 YYREEE (reference sequence). With V trimmed by 2 bases and J by 1 base, 7 bases remained unmatched.

The gene calls are TRBV6-5 and TRBJ1-1; 7 bases align to TRBD1. V was pared by 6 bases and J by 2 bases, with 6 bases of the junction left unmatched. This CDR3 spans 14 amino acids. Per the germline V gene, CDR1 is MNHEY and CDR2 is SVGAGI. The CDR3 DNA sequence: TGTGCCAGCAGCACCGGGACAGCTAACACTGAAGCTTTCTTT. Translating it yields CASSTGTANTEAFF.

Only a few counts were recorded for this clonotype. The V gene is TRBV7-9, the J gene TRBJ1-1, with D possibly TRBD1 on 6 matching bases. Per the germline V gene, CDR1 is SEHNR and CDR2 is FQNEAQ (reference sequence). The CDR3 has 14 amino acids. The ends were cut back, 2 bases at V and 6 bases at J, with 13 bases in the middle. This chain's CDR3 is CASSLPSGQPEAFF. The CDR3 DNA reads TGTGCCAGCAGCTTACCTTCGGGACAACCTGAAGCTTTCTTT.

CDR3 loop: CASTLHWGQGSTEQYF. The CDR3 DNA is TGTGCCAGCACCCTACACTGGGGGCAGGGTTCCACCGAGCAGTACTTC. This sequence joins TRBV27 and TRBJ2-7, with a tentative D call TRBD1 (6 bases). The CDR3 totals 16 residues. V lost 7 bases and J 6 bases, leaving 25 bases between the germline ends. Germline V lookup: CDR1 MNHEY, CDR2 SMNVEV (reference sequence).

This clonotype was observed a handful of times. The chain combines TRBV7-8 with TRBJ2-5; D is undetermined. V lost 4 bases, J lost 2 bases, and 11 bases lay in between. Per germline, CDR1 SGHVS and CDR2 FQNEAQ. This CDR3 comprises 14 residues. CDR3 in amino acids: CASSSNVEQETQYF. The DNA of the CDR3 is TGTGCCAGCAGCTCGAACGTAGAGCAAGAGACCCAGTACTTC.

The chain employs TRBV19 and TRBJ2-3, with TRBD1 matching over 9 bases. This CDR3 is built from 16 residues. The J segment lost 6 bases and the V segment lost 10 bases, leaving 17 bases of the junction unmatched. Germline V gene data show CDR1 as LNHDA and CDR2 as SQIVND (reference sequence). The CDR3 sequence: CATKRGGTGRYDTQYF. DNA for the CDR3: TGTGCCACCAAGCGCGGAGGGACAGGGAGGTACGATACGCAGTATTTT.

This chain links TRBV12-3 or TRBV12-4 with TRBJ2-2; TRBD1 matches at 7 bases. The length of the CDR3 is 16 residues. Germline trimming cut 1 base from V and 4 bases from J; bases unmatched to any gene: 6. CDR3 bases: TGTGCCAGCAGTTTAGTACAGGGGCTTTTCACCGGGGAGCTGTTTTTT. This sequence encodes CASSLVQGLFTGELFF.

V and J are TRBV7-3 and TRBJ2-7; possible D gene TRBD1, 5 bases. The germline CDR1 and CDR2 sequences are SGHTA and FQGTGA. V gave up 2 bases and J gave up 4 bases, with 15 bases separating them. This CDR3 has 15 residues. The CDR3 DNA reads as TGTGCCAGCAGCTTAGTCAGGGTGGAAGGGTACGAGCAGTACTTC. It yields the protein CASSLVRVEGYEQYF.

V usage is TRBV25-1 and J usage is TRBJ2-2; D possibly corresponds to TRBD2 (5 bases). V was shortened by 6 bases and J by 4 bases, with 15 bases between the two germline ends. Per germline, CDR1 MGHDK and CDR2 SYGVNS. The CDR3 has 15 amino acids. The CDR3 DNA reads as TGTGCCAGCAGCGGGCCCGGAGGTTTCACCGGGGAGCTGTTTTTT. Translating it yields CASSGPGGFTGELFF. Combining the CDR3 with reference TRBV25-1 and TRBJ2-2 gives the whole variable domain EADIYQTPRYLVIGTGKKITLECSQTMGHDKMYWYQQDPGMELHLIHYSYGVNSTEKGDLSSESTVSRIRTEHFPLTLESARPSHTSQYLCASSGPGGFTGELFFGEGSRLTVL.

This clonotype was seen a single time. The chain uses TRBV2 and TRBJ1-2, with D maybe TRBD1 (6 bases). The V and J ends lost 8 bases and 12 bases respectively, with 13 bases between them. Germline V CDR1 and CDR2: SNHLY, FYNNEI. The CDR3 has 10 residues. DNA for the CDR3: TGTGCCAGCTTTGACAGGTTTCACACCTTC. Protein sequence: CASFDRFHTF.

The rearrangement joins TRBV11-2 to TRBJ2-1; TRBD2 might be the D (5 bases). The CDR3 spans 13 residues. CDR1 and CDR2 (germline): SGHAT, FQNNGV. The V and J ends lost 4 bases and 7 bases respectively, with 11 bases between them. CDR3: CASSSLTRNEQFF. CDR3 nucleotide sequence: TGTGCCAGCAGCTCCCTCACTAGGAATGAGCAGTTCTTC. The variable domain in full, with the rest retrieved from reference TRBV11-2 and TRBJ2-1, is EAGVAQSPRYKIIEKRQSVAFWCNPISGHATLYWYQQILGQGPKLLIQFQNNGVVDDSQLPKDRFSAERLKGVDSTLKIQPAKLEDSAVYLCASSSLTRNEQFFGPGTRLTVL.

This chain's CDR3 is CASSSSGTGVNTEAFF. The CDR3 nucleotides are TGTGCCAGCAGTTCGTCCGGGACAGGGGTAAACACTGAAGCTTTCTTT. The chain employs TRBV6-6 and TRBJ1-1; TRBD1 agrees at 10 bases. The germline gives CDR1 MNHNY, CDR2 SVGAGI (reference sequence). CDR3 length: 16 residues. J gave up 2 bases and V 4 bases, and 7 bases lay outside the gene matches.

The chain recombines TRBV19 with TRBJ2-5, with D tentatively TRBD2 (5 bases). The length of the CDR3 is 13 residues. V lost 3 bases and J lost 3, with 8 bases in between. Germline-derived CDR1 and CDR2 are LNHDA and SQIVND (reference sequence). The CDR3 sequence is CASSMLGEETQYF. The CDR3 DNA follows: TGTGCCAGTAGTATGTTGGGAGAAGAGACCCAGTACTTC.